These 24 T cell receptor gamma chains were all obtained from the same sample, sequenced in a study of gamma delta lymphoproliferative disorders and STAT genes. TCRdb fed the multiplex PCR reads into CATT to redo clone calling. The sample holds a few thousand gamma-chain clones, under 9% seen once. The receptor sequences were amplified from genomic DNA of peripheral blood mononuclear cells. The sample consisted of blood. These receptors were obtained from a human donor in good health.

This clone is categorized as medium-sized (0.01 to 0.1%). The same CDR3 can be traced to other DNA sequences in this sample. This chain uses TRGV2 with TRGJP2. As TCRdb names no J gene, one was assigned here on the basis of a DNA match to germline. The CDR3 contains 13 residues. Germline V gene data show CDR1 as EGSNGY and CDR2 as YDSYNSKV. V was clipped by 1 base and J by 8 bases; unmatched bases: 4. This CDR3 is CATWDGPDWIKTF. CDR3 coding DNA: TGTGCCACCTGGGACGGTCCCGATTGGATCAAGACGTTT.

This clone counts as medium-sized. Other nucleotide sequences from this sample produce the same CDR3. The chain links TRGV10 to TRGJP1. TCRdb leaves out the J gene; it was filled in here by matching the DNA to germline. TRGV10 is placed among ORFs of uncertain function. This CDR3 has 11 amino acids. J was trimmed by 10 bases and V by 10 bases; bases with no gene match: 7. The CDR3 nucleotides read TGTGCTGCGTCTCCCAATTGGTTCAAGATATTT. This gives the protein CAASPNWFKIF.

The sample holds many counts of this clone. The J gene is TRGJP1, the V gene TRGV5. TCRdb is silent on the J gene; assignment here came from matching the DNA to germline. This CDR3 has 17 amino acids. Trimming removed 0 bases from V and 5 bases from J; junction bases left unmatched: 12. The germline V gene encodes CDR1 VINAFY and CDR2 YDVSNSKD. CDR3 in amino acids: CATWDRPGAKTGWFKIF. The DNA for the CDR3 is TGTGCCACCTGGGACAGGCCAGGGGCGAAAACTGGTTGGTTCAAGATATTT.

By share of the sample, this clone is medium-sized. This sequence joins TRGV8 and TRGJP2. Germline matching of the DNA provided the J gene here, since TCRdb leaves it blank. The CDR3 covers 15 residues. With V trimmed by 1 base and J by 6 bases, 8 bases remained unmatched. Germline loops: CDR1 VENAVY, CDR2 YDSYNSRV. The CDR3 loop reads CATWDSNGRDWIKTF. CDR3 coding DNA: TGTGCCACCTGGGATAGTAACGGGCGTGATTGGATCAAGACGTTT.

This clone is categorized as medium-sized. CDR3 in DNA: TGTGCCACCTGGGACGGGCTCGGCACTGGTTGGTTCAAGATATTT. This translates into CATWDGLGTGWFKIF. The rearrangement joins TRGV2 to TRGJP1. The J gene is not listed in TCRdb, so it was assigned here from a DNA match to germline. The ends lost 0 bases at V and 4 bases at J; junction bases unmatched: 5. CDR3 size: 15 residues. Germline V gene data show CDR1 as EGSNGY and CDR2 as YDSYNSKV.

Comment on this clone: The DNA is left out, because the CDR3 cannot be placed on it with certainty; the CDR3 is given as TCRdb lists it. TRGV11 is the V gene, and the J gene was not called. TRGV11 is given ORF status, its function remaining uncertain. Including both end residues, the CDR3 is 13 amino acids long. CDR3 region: CTTVPAGPNKKLF.

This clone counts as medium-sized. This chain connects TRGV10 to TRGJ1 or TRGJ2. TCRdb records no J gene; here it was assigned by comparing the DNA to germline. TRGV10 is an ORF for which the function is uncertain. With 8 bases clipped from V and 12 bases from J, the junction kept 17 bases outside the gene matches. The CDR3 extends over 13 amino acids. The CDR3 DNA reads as TGTGCTGCGTGGGAGGAACACGGCTTTGGGAAACTCTTT. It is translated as CAAWEEHGFGKLF.

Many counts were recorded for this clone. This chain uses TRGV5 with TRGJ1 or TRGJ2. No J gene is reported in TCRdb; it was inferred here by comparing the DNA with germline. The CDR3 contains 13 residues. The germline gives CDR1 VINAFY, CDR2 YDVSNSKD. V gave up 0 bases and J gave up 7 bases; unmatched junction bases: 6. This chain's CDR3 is CATWDRPIYKKLF. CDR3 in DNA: TGTGCCACCTGGGACAGGCCGATCTATAAGAAACTCTTT.

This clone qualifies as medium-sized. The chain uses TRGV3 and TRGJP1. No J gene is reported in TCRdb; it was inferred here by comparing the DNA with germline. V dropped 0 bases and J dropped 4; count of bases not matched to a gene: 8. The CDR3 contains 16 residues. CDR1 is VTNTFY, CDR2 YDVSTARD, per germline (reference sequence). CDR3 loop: CATWDRLGDTGWFKIF. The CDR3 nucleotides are TGTGCCACCTGGGACAGGCTCGGGGACACTGGTTGGTTCAAGATATTT.

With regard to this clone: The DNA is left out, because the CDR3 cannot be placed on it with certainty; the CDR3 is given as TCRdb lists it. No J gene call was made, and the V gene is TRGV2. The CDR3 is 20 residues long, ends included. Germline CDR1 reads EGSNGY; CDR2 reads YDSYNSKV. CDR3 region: CATWDGSFIIRNSLAVEQHF.

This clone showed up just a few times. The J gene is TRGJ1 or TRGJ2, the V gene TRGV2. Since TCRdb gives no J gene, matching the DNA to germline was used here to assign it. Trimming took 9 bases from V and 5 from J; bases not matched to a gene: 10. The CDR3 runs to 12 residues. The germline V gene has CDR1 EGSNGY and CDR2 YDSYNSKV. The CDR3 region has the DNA TGTGCCACCGCCCGCCGCGATTATAAGAAACTCTTT. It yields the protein CATARRDYKKLF.

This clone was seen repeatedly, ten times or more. CDR3 in amino acids: CATRRNYYKKLF. In DNA, the CDR3 is TGTGCCACTCGTCGGAATTATTATAAGAAACTCTTT. The chain uses TRGV4 and TRGJ1 or TRGJ2. Here the J gene was assigned by germline matching of the DNA, as TCRdb has none. V lost 10 bases to trimming and J lost 0 bases; unmatched junction nucleotides: 6. The germline gives CDR1 EGSTGY, CDR2 YDSYTSSV. The CDR3 contains 12 residues.

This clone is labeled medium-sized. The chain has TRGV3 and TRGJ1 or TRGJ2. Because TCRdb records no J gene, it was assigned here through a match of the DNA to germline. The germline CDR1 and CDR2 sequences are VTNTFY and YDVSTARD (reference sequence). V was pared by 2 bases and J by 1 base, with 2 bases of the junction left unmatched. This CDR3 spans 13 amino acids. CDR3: CATWDTNYYKKLF. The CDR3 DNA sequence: TGTGCCACCTGGGACACTAATTATTATAAGAAACTCTTT.

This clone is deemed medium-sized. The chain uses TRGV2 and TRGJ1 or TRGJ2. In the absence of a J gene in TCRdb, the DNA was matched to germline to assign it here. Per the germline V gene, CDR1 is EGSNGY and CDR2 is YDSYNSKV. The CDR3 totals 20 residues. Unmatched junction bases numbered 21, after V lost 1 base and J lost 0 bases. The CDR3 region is CATWDGPFPKFVPNYYKKLF. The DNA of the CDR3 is TGTGCCACCTGGGACGGACCCTTCCCTAAATTCGTACCGAATTATTATAAGAAACTCTTT.

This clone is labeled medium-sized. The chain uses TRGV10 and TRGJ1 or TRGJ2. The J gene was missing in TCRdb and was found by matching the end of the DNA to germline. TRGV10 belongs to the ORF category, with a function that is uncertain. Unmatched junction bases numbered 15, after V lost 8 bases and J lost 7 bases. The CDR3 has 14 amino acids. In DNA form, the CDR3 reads TGTGCTGCGTGGGATATTCTGATGGGGTATAAGAAACTCTTT. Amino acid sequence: CAAWDILMGYKKLF.

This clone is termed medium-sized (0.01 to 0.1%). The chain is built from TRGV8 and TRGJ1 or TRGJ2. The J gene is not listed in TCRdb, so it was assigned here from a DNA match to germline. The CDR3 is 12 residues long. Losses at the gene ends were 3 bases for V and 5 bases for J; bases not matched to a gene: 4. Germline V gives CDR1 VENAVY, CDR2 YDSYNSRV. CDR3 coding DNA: TGTGCCACCTGGGATGGCCATTATAAGAAACTCTTT. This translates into CATWDGHYKKLF.

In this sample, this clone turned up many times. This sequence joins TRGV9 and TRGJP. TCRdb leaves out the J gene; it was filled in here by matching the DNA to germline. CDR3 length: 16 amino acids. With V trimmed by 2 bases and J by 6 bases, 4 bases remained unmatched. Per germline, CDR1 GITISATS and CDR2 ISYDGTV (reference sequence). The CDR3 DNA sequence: TGTGCCTTGTGGGAGGGCTCAGAGTTGGGCAAAAAAATCAAGGTATTT. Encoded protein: CALWEGSELGKKIKVF.

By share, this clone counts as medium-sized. CDR3 sequence: CATWDRLKNYKKLF. The CDR3 DNA reads as TGTGCCACCTGGGACAGGCTAAAGAATTATAAGAAACTCTTT. The chain links TRGV3 to TRGJ1 or TRGJ2. TCRdb carries no J gene annotation; the J gene was assigned here by matching the DNA with germline. The germline V gene has CDR1 VTNTFY and CDR2 YDVSTARD (reference sequence). The CDR3 sequence is 14 residues long. V was clipped by 0 bases and J by 5 bases; unmatched bases: 7.

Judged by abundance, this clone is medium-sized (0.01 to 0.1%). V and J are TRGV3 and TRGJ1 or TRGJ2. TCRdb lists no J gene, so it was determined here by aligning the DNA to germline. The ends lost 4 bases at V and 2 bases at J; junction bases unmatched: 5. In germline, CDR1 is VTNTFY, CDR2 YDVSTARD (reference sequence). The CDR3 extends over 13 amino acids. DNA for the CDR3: TGTGCCACCTGGGAAAAGGATTATTATAAGAAACTCTTT. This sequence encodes CATWEKDYYKKLF.

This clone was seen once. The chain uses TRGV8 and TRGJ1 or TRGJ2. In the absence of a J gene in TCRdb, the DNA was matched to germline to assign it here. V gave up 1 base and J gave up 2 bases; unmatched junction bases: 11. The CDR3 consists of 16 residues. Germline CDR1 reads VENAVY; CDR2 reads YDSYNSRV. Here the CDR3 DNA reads TGTGCCACCTGGGATAGTAAGGGCTCGGATTATTATAAGAAACTCTTT. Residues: CATWDSKGSDYYKKLF.

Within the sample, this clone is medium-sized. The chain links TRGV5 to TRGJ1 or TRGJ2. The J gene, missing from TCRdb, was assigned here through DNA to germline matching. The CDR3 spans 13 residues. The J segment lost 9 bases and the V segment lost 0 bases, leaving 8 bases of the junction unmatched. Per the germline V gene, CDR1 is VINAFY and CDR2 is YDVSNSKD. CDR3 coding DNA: TGTGCCACCTGGGACAGGCATATAGCTAAGAAACTCTTT. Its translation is CATWDRHIAKKLF.

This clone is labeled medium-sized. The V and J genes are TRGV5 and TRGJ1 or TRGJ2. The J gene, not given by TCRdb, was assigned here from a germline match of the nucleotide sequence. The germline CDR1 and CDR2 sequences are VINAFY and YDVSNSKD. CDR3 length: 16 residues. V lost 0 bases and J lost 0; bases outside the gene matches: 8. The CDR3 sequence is CATWDRLCSNYYKKLF. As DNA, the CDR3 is TGTGCCACCTGGGACAGGCTCTGTTCGAATTATTATAAGAAACTCTTT.

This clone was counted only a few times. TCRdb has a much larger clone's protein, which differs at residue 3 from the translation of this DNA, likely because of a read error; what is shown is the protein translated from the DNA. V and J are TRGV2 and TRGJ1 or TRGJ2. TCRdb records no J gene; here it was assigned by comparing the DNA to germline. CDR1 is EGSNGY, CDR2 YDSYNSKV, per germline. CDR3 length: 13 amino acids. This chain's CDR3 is CAAWDGPVYKKLF. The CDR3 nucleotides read TGTGCCGCCTGGGACGGGCCCGTTTATAAGAAACTCTTT.

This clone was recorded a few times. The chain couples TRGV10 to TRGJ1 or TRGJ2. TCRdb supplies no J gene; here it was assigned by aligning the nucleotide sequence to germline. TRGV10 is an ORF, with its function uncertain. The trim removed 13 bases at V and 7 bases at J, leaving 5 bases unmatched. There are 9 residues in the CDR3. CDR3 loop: CAGSYKKLF. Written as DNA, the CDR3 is TGTGCTGGGTCGTATAAGAAACTCTTT.